The present T cell receptor beta chain was sequenced within a study of T cells in Graves' hyperthyroidism and ophthalmopathy. It was RNA transcripts that yielded the amplified TCR beta CDR3 regions. HTBI primers were used for first-round RT-PCR of the TCR CDR3. TCRdb recomputed calls from the multiplex PCR reads with MiXCR, one row per CDR3 protein. The sample includes some 250,000 distinct CDR3 sequences, roughly 15% seen only once; the top ten take 10% to 15%. This clonotype was observed many times. V gave up 5 bases and J gave up 2 bases; unmatched junction bases: 3. Germline-derived CDR1 and CDR2 are SGHTA and FQGTGA. The CDR3 is 15 amino acids. Diagnosis relied on clinical symptoms, serum thyroxine and TRAb, thyroid ultrasound and orbital computed tomography.

Sequenced sample: blood. The TCR comes from a woman aged 40-49 years with Graves' hyperthyroidism that later progressed to Graves' ophthalmopathy. This chain connects TRBV7-3 to TRBJ2-1, with 10 bases matching TRBD1. The CDR3 spells CASSAGTGAYNEQFF. CDR3 nucleotide sequence: TGTGCCAGCAGCGCCGGGACAGGGGCCTACAATGAGCAGTTCTTC.